The 18 T cell receptor beta chains reported below all come from one sample, sequenced in a study of T-cell reconstitution after alpha-beta-depleted transplantation in children. Study results and caveats: Hyperexpanded clones declined; after one year, newly produced T cells mostly supplied diversity.

Their cognate antigens are unknown. Unique molecular identifiers tagged the TCRbeta library. TCRdb recomputed calls from the PCR reads with MiXCR, one row per CDR3 protein. This table has a few hundred thousand distinct CDR3 sequences, around 7.3% appearing once. Material: peripheral blood, obtained 360 days after TCRalphabeta/CD19-depleted stem cell transplant. The receptor source for this set is a female patient aged 2 to 10 who had a stem cell transplant for Fanconi anemia, so the T cells may come from the graft donor.

The chain carries TRBV11-2 and TRBJ2-5; D tentatively reads TRBD1 or TRBD2 (5 bases each). The CDR3 loop spans 15 amino acids. Between the trimmed V and J ends, which lost 5 bases and 2 bases, there was a span of 15 bases. CDR1 and CDR2 from the germline V gene are SGHAT and FQNNGV. The CDR3 here is CASSNHPGRQETQYF. The CDR3 region has the DNA TGTGCCAGCAGCAACCACCCGGGGCGGCAAGAGACCCAGTACTTC.

This clonotype was counted many times. The chain is built from TRBV7-6 and TRBJ2-3, with TRBD2 as a possible D gene (5 bases). The CDR3 is 16 amino acids. V was trimmed by 0 bases and J by 1 base, leaving 11 bases between them. Germline CDR1 reads SGHVS; CDR2 reads FNYEAQ. Written as DNA, the CDR3 is TGTGCCAGCAGCTTAGCGCCGGGGTATGGCACAGATACGCAGTATTTT. Its protein product is CASSLAPGYGTDTQYF.

This clonotype has only one observation. The chain links TRBV6-2 or TRBV6-3 to TRBJ2-1; 11 bases agree with TRBD2. With 0 bases clipped from V and 7 bases from J, the junction kept 11 bases outside the gene matches. In germline, CDR1 is MNHEY, CDR2 SVGEGT. The CDR3 is made up of 18 amino acids. The CDR3 sequence is CASSYSPLVSGGANEQFF. In DNA form, the CDR3 reads TGTGCCAGCAGTTACTCCCCTCTTGTTAGCGGGGGGGCTAATGAGCAGTTCTTC.

This clonotype was picked up a small number of times. The chain is built from TRBV6-5 and TRBJ1-2; D uncertain. This CDR3 region has 15 residues. Germline loops: CDR1 MNHEY, CDR2 SVGAGI. Deletions cut 0 bases from V and 5 bases from J, with 13 bases between. The CDR3 sequence is CASSYSTGLPYGYTF. CDR3 nucleotides: TGTGCCAGCAGTTACTCGACCGGTCTCCCTTATGGCTACACCTTC.

The sample holds a few counts of this clonotype. This chain joins TRBV20-1 and TRBJ2-5; TRBD2 aligns across 8 bases. The CDR3 consists of 15 residues. The germline V gene encodes CDR1 DFQATT and CDR2 SNEGSKA (reference sequence). Trimming cost V 2 bases and J 1 base; bases outside gene matches: 6. CDR3 DNA sequence: TGCAGTGCTAGAATCTCTAGCGGGCTCCAAGAGACCCAGTACTTC. Its translation: CSARISSGLQETQYF.

This clonotype was seen many times. This chain uses TRBV7-9 with TRBJ1-1, with unresolved D. The CDR3 extends over 13 amino acids. V lost 1 base and J 9 bases, leaving 12 bases between the germline ends. CDR1 is SEHNR, CDR2 FQNEAQ, per germline (reference sequence). The CDR3 loop is CASSLGSARKAFF. CDR3 in DNA: TGTGCCAGCAGCTTAGGTAGCGCTCGGAAAGCTTTCTTT. The full variable domain, rest sourced from reference TRBV7-9 and TRBJ1-1, is DTGVSQNPRHKITKRGQNVTFRCDPISEHNRLYWYRQTLGQGPEFLTYFQNEAQLEKSRLLSDRFSAERPKGSFSTLEIQRTEQGDSAMYLCASSLGSARKAFFGQGTRLTVV.

This clonotype showed up many times. This chain joins TRBV27 and TRBJ2-2, with D unresolved. The CDR3 spans 14 residues. The V end was cut by 3 bases, the J end by 6 bases, with 11 bases between. Germline V gene lookup returns CDR1 MNHEY and CDR2 SMNVEV (reference sequence). The CDR3, as DNA: TGTGCCAGCAGTTTCGGCACGGTAGCCGGGGAGCTGTTTTTT. It translates to CASSFGTVAGELFF.

This clonotype was observed at least ten times. This chain uses TRBV6-1 with TRBJ1-3, with TRBD1 matching over 7 bases. In germline, CDR1 is MNHNS, CDR2 SASEGT. The CDR3 loop spans 14 amino acids. J gave up 0 bases and V 7 bases, and 3 bases lay outside the gene matches. This CDR3 reads CASTRTGSGNTIYF. DNA of the CDR3: TGTGCCAGCACCCGGACAGGCTCTGGAAACACCATATATTTT.

This clonotype came up many times. The rearrangement uses TRBV5-1 and TRBJ2-3; 7 bases are shared with TRBD2. CDR1 SGHRS and CDR2 YFSETQ come from the germline V gene. This CDR3 region has 16 residues. V shed 0 bases, J shed 2 bases, and the junction held 6 bases outside the gene matches. The CDR3 spells CASSLVAGEFTDTQYF. DNA for the CDR3: TGCGCCAGCAGCTTGGTTGCGGGGGAGTTCACAGATACGCAGTATTTT.

This clonotype was detected many times. V gene TRBV5-1 combines with J gene TRBJ1-1; TRBD1 might be the D (5 bases). Germline CDR1 and CDR2: SGHRS and YFSETQ. The length of the CDR3 is 16 residues. V was pared by 0 bases and J by 2 bases, with 14 bases between. CDR3 DNA: TGCGCCAGCAGCTTGGCCTTGGGACGGCCTAACACTGAAGCTTTCTTT. Translating gives CASSLALGRPNTEAFF. Full variable domain (missing parts from reference TRBV5-1 and TRBJ1-1): KAGVTQTPRYLIKTRGQQVTLSCSPISGHRSVSWYQQTPGQGLQFLFEYFSETQRNKGNFPGRFSGRQFSNSRSEMNVSTLELGDSALYLCASSLALGRPNTEAFFGQGTRLTVV.

This clonotype was recorded at least ten times. The chain carries TRBV7-9 and TRBJ2-7; D uncertain. Germline V CDR1 and CDR2: SEHNR, FQNEAQ (reference sequence). This CDR3 region has 13 residues. The V end lost 7 bases, the J end lost 2 bases, and 12 bases lay between the germline ends. As DNA, the CDR3 is TGTGCCAGCACCCTCGGGCCCACCTACGAGCAGTACTTC. As protein: CASTLGPTYEQYF.

CDR3 loop: CASSNILTDTQYF. CDR3 nucleotides: TGTGCCAGCTCTAATATCCTCACAGATACGCAGTATTTT. The J gene is TRBJ2-3, the V gene TRBV18; D unclear. Deletions cut 6 bases from V and 2 bases from J, with 9 bases between. Germline values: CDR1 KGHSH, CDR2 LQKENI. This CDR3 has 13 residues.

This clonotype occurred many times. The J gene is TRBJ2-3, the V gene TRBV4-2; 12 nucleotides agree with TRBD2. This CDR3 region has 18 residues. Trimming took 2 bases from V and 1 from J; bases not matched to a gene: 7. Germline loops: CDR1 LGHNA, CDR2 YNFKEQ. CDR3 residues: CASSQLAGGSRGTDTQYF. The CDR3 DNA is TGTGCCAGCAGCCAACTAGCGGGGGGGTCGAGGGGCACAGATACGCAGTATTTT.

Points on this clonotype: A read error may explain this, as a much larger clone is one base away. The CDR3 region is CAIGNRGSQHF. CDR3 nucleotide sequence: TGTGCCATCGGGAACAGGGGTTCCCAGCATTTT. The rearrangement links TRBV10-3 to TRBJ1-5, with 7 bases identical to TRBD1. CDR3 length: 11 amino acids. With 8 bases clipped from V and 11 bases from J, the junction kept 6 bases outside the gene matches. Germline loops: CDR1 ENHRY, CDR2 SYGVKD.

This clonotype was counted many times. V gene TRBV12-3 or TRBV12-4 combines with J gene TRBJ2-7; D unresolved. The length of the CDR3 is 13 residues. Trimming took 3 bases from V and 3 from J, leaving 9 bases between them. CDR3 protein: CASSFETYYEQYF. Here the CDR3 DNA reads TGTGCCAGCAGTTTTGAGACATACTACGAGCAGTACTTC.

This clonotype was picked up many times. The chain joins TRBV24-1 to TRBJ2-2; 7 bases agree with TRBD1. V gave up 10 bases and J gave up 5 bases; unmatched junction bases: 3. The CDR3 covers 12 residues. Germline V CDR1 and CDR2: KGHDR, SFDVKD. This chain's CDR3 is CATSTGTGELFF. The CDR3 coding sequence is TGTGCCACTTCGACAGGGACCGGGGAGCTGTTTTTT.

This clonotype was detected only a few times. V gene TRBV20-1 combines with J gene TRBJ2-6; D is unclear. V dropped 0 bases and J dropped 0 bases, with 12 bases sitting between them. From germline, CDR1 is DFQATT and CDR2 SNEGSKA (reference sequence). The CDR3 length is 17 residues. The CDR3 here is CSARDHGRASGANVLTF. Here the CDR3 DNA reads TGCAGTGCTAGAGATCACGGTAGGGCCTCTGGGGCCAACGTCCTGACTTTC.

This clonotype was counted only a few times. The V gene is TRBV2, the J gene TRBJ1-1; D is unresolved. The V end lost 5 bases, the J end lost 9 bases, and 16 bases lay between the germline ends. CDR3 length: 13 residues. Germline V gene sequence: CDR1 SNHLY, CDR2 FYNNEI. Here the CDR3 reads CASSSRFDRKAFF. In nucleotides, the CDR3 is TGTGCCAGCAGTTCCCGTTTCGACCGAAAAGCTTTCTTT.